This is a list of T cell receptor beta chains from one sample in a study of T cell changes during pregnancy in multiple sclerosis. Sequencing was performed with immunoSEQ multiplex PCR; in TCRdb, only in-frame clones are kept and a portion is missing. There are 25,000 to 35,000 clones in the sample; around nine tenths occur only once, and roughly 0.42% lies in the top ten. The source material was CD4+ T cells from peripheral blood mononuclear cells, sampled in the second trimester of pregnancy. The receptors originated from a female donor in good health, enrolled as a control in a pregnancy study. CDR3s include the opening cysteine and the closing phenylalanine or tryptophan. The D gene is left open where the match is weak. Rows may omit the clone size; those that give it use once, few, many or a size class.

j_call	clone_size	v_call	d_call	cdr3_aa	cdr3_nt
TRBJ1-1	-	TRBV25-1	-	CASNNYRGGGDTEAFF	TGTGCCAGCAATAATTACCGGGGAGGGGGGGACACTGAAGCTTTCTTT
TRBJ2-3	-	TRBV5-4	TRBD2	CASSSGTSRTDTQYF	TGTGCCAGCAGCTCCGGGACTAGCCGGACTGATACGCAGTATTTT
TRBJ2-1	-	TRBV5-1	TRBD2	CASSLGAGGNYNGQFF	TGCGCCAGCAGCTTGGGAGCGGGGGGCAATTACAATGGGCAGTTCTTC
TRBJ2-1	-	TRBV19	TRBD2	CASSMEAGPSYNEQFF	TGTGCCAGTAGTATGGAAGCGGGGCCTTCCTACAATGAGCAGTTCTTC
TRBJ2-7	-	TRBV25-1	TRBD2	CASSGSGRALHEQYF	TGTGCCAGCAGTGGTAGCGGGAGGGCCCTCCACGAGCAGTACTTC
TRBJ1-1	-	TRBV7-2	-	CASSLGSVGSTEAFF	TGTGCCAGCAGCTTAGGTTCGGTGGGGAGCACTGAAGCTTTCTTT
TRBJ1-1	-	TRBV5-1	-	CASSLAQGIMNTEAFF	TGCGCCAGCAGCTTGGCTCAGGGAATCATGAACACTGAAGCTTTCTTT
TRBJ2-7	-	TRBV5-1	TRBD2	CASSLGLAGGASSYEQYF	TGCGCCAGCAGCCTCGGACTAGCGGGGGGGGCCAGCTCCTACGAGCAGTACTTC
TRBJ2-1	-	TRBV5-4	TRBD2	CASSLKAGAYNEQFF	TGTGCCAGCAGCTTGAAAGCGGGAGCTTACAATGAGCAGTTCTTC
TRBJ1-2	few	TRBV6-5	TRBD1	CASTQGQGGLGGYTF	TGTGCCAGCACCCAGGGACAGGGGGGTCTGGGGGGCTACACCTTC
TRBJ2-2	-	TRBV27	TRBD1	CASSQGGWAGELFF	TGTGCCAGCAGCCAAGGGGGCTGGGCCGGGGAGCTGTTTTTT
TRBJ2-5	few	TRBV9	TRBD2	CASSVRSGGVGETQYF	TGTGCCAGCAGCGTAAGAAGCGGGGGGGTAGGAGAGACCCAGTACTTC
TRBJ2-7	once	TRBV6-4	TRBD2	CASSETSGSGQYF	TGTGCCAGCAGTGAGACTAGCGGGAGTGGGCAGTACTTC
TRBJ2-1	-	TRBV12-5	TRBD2	CASGLTPAAGGQNEQFF	TGTGCTAGTGGTTTGACTCCCGCAGCGGGGGGGCAAAATGAGCAGTTCTTC
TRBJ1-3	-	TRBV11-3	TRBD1	CASSVTGGPSSGNTIYF	TGTGCCAGCAGCGTGACAGGGGGCCCGAGCTCTGGAAACACCATATATTTT
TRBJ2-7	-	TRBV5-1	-	CASGPGLVDEQYF	TGCGCCAGCGGACCGGGACTCGTGGACGAGCAGTACTTC
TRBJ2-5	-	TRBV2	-	CASRNSGGDTLAQYF	TGTGCCAGCAGGAATAGCGGAGGGGATACATTGGCCCAGTACTTC
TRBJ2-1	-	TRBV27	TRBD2	CAIRSGTSIYNEQFF	TGTGCCATCCGTTCCGGGACTAGTATCTACAATGAGCAGTTCTTC
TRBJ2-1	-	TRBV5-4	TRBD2	CASSPGLGRDEQFF	TGTGCCAGCAGCCCCGGACTAGGACGGGATGAGCAGTTCTTC
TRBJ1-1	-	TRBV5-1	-	CASSLSALNTEAFF	TGCGCCAGCAGCTTGAGCGCTTTGAACACTGAAGCTTTCTTT
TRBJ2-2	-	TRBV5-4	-	CASSPGQTDTGELFF	TGTGCCAGCAGTCCGGGACAAACGGACACCGGGGAGCTGTTTTTT
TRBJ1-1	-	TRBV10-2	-	CASGKGTEAFF	TGCGCCAGCGGTAAGGGGACTGAAGCTTTCTTT
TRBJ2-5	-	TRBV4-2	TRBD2	CASSQEWLAGGPSDETQYF	TGTGCCAGCAGCCAAGAGTGGCTAGCGGGGGGGCCGTCGGATGAGACCCAGTACTTC
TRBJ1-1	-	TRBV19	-	CASSIGRGLRNTEAFF	TGTGCCAGTAGTATCGGGAGAGGGCTGCGGAACACTGAAGCTTTCTTT
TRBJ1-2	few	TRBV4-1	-	CASSQGQGPYGYTF	TGCGCCAGCAGCCAAGGGCAGGGGCCCTATGGCTACACCTTC
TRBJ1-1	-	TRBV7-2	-	CASSLEADREAFF	TGTGCCAGCAGCTTAGAAGCGGACCGTGAAGCTTTCTTT
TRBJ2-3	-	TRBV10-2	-	CASSRQSDTQYF	TGCGCCAGCAGTCGACAGTCAGATACGCAGTATTTT
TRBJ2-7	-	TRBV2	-	CASSHPSGTYEQYF	TGTGCCAGCAGCCACCCCTCCGGGACCTACGAGCAGTACTTC
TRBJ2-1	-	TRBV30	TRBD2	CAWSVVGRGGSNEQFF	TGTGCCTGGAGTGTAGTGGGACGGGGGGGCTCGAATGAGCAGTTCTTC
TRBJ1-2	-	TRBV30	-	CAWSVPGSHYGYTF	TGTGCCTGGAGTGTACCGGGGTCACACTATGGCTACACCTTC